One and the same sample provided the 5 T cell receptor beta chains below, sequenced in a study of beta chain features in type 1 diabetes. Study results and limitations: Shorter TCRB CDR3s, moderately but significantly so, marked every one of the four CD4+ subsets in Type 1 diabetes patients.

No antigen has been assigned to these receptors. The isolated RNA, all of it, was reverse transcribed, so expressed TCRB transcripts were what got sequenced. Profiling relied on immunoSEQ multiplex PCR, and the TCRdb table lists in-frame clones only, not all of them. The sample lists more than 550,000 clones; more than 12% were seen once. The sample consisted of naive CD4+ T cells from blood. The receptors were sampled from a man younger than 35 with type 1 diabetes.

Only a few counts were recorded for this clone. The chain has TRBV28 and TRBJ2-5; TRBD2 is a possible D gene (5 bases). The germline V gene encodes CDR1 MDHEN and CDR2 SYDVKM. V was trimmed by 7 bases and J by 4 bases, leaving 16 bases between them. This CDR3 is 14 amino acids long. This CDR3 is CASTTRAGGETQYF. CDR3 nucleotides: TGTGCCAGCACTACACGGGCTGGAGGAGAGACCCAGTACTTC.

This clone showed up just a few times. The V gene is TRBV7-9, the J gene TRBJ1-1; D gene ambiguous. Germline V gene data show CDR1 as SEHNR and CDR2 as FQNEAQ (reference sequence). Trimming shortened V by 5 bases and J by 1 base, and 8 bases separated the two germline ends. This CDR3 is 13 amino acids long. In nucleotides, the CDR3 is TGTGCCAGCAGCCAGGAGGGGAACACTGAAGCTTTCTTT. Translating gives CASSQEGNTEAFF.

This clone has more than one count but fewer than ten. The rearrangement joins TRBV6-9 to TRBJ2-7; the D gene is possibly TRBD2 (6 bases). The CDR3 totals 17 residues. The V end lost 5 bases, the J end lost 7 bases, and 27 bases lay between the germline ends. Germline values: CDR1 MNHGY, CDR2 SVAAGI. CDR3 amino acids: CASSPIYGAGPAGEQYF. DNA of the CDR3: TGTGCCAGCAGTCCTATATACGGAGCTGGACCCGCGGGGGAGCAGTACTTC.

The chain employs TRBV19 and TRBJ1-5; D gene unclear. The CDR3 length is 15 residues. Trimming took 6 bases from V and 0 from J, leaving 12 bases between them. CDR1 is LNHDA and CDR2 is SQIVND in the germline V gene (reference sequence). CDR3 sequence reads: CASRMGAYSNQPQHF. CDR3 DNA: TGTGCCAGTAGGATGGGCGCCTATAGCAATCAGCCCCAGCATTTT.

The rearrangement links TRBV19 to TRBJ2-3; D not certain. Germline loops: CDR1 LNHDA, CDR2 SQIVND (reference sequence). The CDR3 contains 14 residues. The V end lost 2 bases, the J end lost 3 bases, and 9 bases lay between the germline ends. CDR3 residues: CASSISARTDTQYF. In nucleotides, the CDR3 is TGTGCCAGTAGTATATCTGCGAGAACAGATACGCAGTATTTT. The variable domain in full, with the rest retrieved from reference TRBV19 and TRBJ2-3, is DGGITQSPKYLFRKEGQNVTLSCEQNLNHDAMYWYRQDPGQGLRLIYYSQIVNDFQKGDIAEGYSVSREKKESFPLTVTSAQKNPTAFYLCASSISARTDTQYFGPGTRLTVL.